The entry below gives a single T cell receptor (beta chain) sequence along with its context. It has no known antigen specificity. Base quality data are lacking; no much larger clone is found one base away. This sample is part of a study of blood T cells in healthy people across ages (dated by TCRdb to between 2014 and 2017). In the study overall: In model experiments, template switching captured roughly one uniquely barcoded TCR beta cDNA molecule for every two T cells. Using deep sequencing normalized with unique cDNA molecular identifiers, the study measured how TCR beta repertoire diversity changes with age. The donors were split into four age groups: young (average approximately 16 years), middle-aged (39), aged (62) and long-lived (82). To avoid experimental bias, donors of different ages were distributed randomly across sequencing lanes. For two donors (one aged 18 to 30 and one aged 80 or older), the study analyzed two additional independent replicas of 1 million unique cDNA reads from the same blood draw. On the study overall, not on this receptor specifically: There was a strong correlation between observed TCR beta diversity and the percentage of naive T cells measured by flow cytometry. Conclusive comparison of naive and antigen-experienced compartments was prevented by the profiling of bulk unsorted PBMCs. Compared with the aged group, more naive CD4+ T cells, fewer expanded clones and increased TCR diversity were shown by the long-lived group, suggesting age selection. As age increased, observed TCR beta diversity per million T cells dropped in a roughly linear way, and a significant reduction was already evident by age around 41. The CMV infection status of donors was not known, potentially confounding age-related changes in expanded clonotypes. Estimates of total diversity based on one million sequenced T cells were considered lower bounds and underestimates.

Donors were 30 to 45 systemically healthy Caucasian individuals from Russia aged roughly 6 to 90 years. Each donor gave ten milliliters of peripheral blood, collected into EDTA-treated Vacutainer tubes. PBMCs were isolated by Ficoll-Paque density-gradient centrifugation, with at least 6 million obtained per sample. Trizol reagent was used to extract total RNA from PBMCs, with at least 6 micrograms per sample. For every donor, an aliquot of PBMCs went through flow cytometry to measure the percentages of naive CD45RAhigh/CD27high T cells. The library relied on 5' RACE. Instrument on record: Illumina HiSeq 2500. The second PCR ran for roughly 7 to 11 cycles and used a J-beta primer mix along with a sample-barcoded 5' primer. A template-switch 5' adaptor carrying 12 random nucleotides introduced a unique molecular identifier onto each TCR beta cDNA molecule. At least 3 million CDR3-containing paired-end reads were obtained from each sample. The Mint cDNA synthesis kit, primed by a TRBC-specific oligonucleotide, was used to synthesize first-strand cDNA from all RNA. Following uracil-DNA glycosylase treatment, a first 18-cycle PCR with universal primers M1SS and BC2_uni_R was performed on all cDNA. The study's processing was this. For normalization, 1 million high-quality reads, each with a distinct molecular identifier, were randomly selected from each sample. Instead of being binned into consensus sequences, reads that shared molecular identifiers were thrown out. CDR3 identification, clonotype clustering and error correction used MiTCR with a Q25 quality threshold and the strictest error-elimination algorithm. A nonparametric unseen species model with Euler transformation was used to estimate lower-bound total TCR beta diversity. TCRdb redid the processing of the public reads, applying fastp at Q25 and MiXCR, and retained in-frame beta chains. Rows with one shared CDR3 protein collapse into an entry with the most common genes and DNA. In this record, the V and J calls reflect TCRdb's handling and not the investigators' own analysis. The sample table holds about 670,000 distinct CDR3 sequences, of which about 43% were seen once. The top ten constitute 25% to 30% of the sample.

The TCR originated in an elderly man in good health. The sample taken for sequencing was blood.

The CDR3 region has the sequence CASTLGAVRETQFF. DNA sequence: TGTGCCAGCACGCTAGGGGCCGTTAGGGAGACCCAGTTCTTC. The rearrangement combines TRBV27 with TRBJ2-1; the D element might be TRBD1 or TRBD2, as each aligns at 5 bases. The CDR3, from cysteine to phenylalanine, totals 14 residues. This entry keeps only the CDR3 DNA: 42 bases, framed from base 1. The germline V gene (reference sequence) yields MNHEY for CDR1 and SMNVEV for CDR2. V loses 7 bases, J loses 13 bases, and the germline ends lie 23 bases apart.